What follows are 4 T cell receptor beta chains derived from one specimen sequenced in a study of shared clonotypes between healthy human individuals. Assay: immunoSEQ multiplex PCR; the TCRdb copy retains only in-frame clones and omits some. The sample carries roughly 1,600,000 clones, 98% recorded once. The sequencing input was naive CD4+ T cells sorted from blood. The subset was: CD45RA+ positively selected. All receptors come from a man younger than 45 in good health.

This chain joins TRBV15 and TRBJ2-3; D is ambiguous. This CDR3 is built from 15 residues. Per the germline V gene, CDR1 is LNHNV and CDR2 is YYDKDF (reference sequence). Trimming took 2 bases from V and 3 from J, leaving 12 bases between them. CDR3 in DNA: TGTGCCACCAGCAGACAAAGGGAAGTGACAGATACGCAGTATTTT. The encoded protein is CATSRQREVTDTQYF.

The genes are TRBV9 and TRBJ2-1; D remains ambiguous. Trimming cost V 0 bases and J 5 bases, with 9 bases left between them. The V gene's germline CDR1 is SGDLS and CDR2 YYNGEE. The CDR3 runs 14 residues. The CDR3 protein is CASSVVNSHNEQFF. CDR3 in DNA: TGTGCCAGCAGCGTAGTTAATAGCCACAATGAGCAGTTCTTC.

The rearrangement joins TRBV11-2 to TRBJ1-6; D gene unclear. Trimming pared 5 bases from V and 6 bases from J, leaving 8 bases between. Germline V gene lookup returns CDR1 SGHAT and CDR2 FQNNGV. The length of the CDR3 is 13 residues. CDR3 DNA: TGTGCCAGCAGCCCCCAGACTAATTCACCCCTCCACTTT. Translation: CASSPQTNSPLHF.

The V and J genes are TRBV29-1 and TRBJ2-7, with D hard to call. Germline loops: CDR1 SQVTM, CDR2 ANQGSEA. The CDR3 has 14 residues. V dropped 4 bases and J dropped 0 bases, with 13 bases sitting between them. CDR3 nucleotide sequence: TGCAGCGTTGTGATGACGGTGAGCTCCTACGAGCAGTACTTC. It translates to CSVVMTVSSYEQYF.